This TCR beta chain was identified during a study of OX40 agonist ivuxolimab in advanced cancers. As for the study in general: Partial response was recorded in three patients: one hepatocellular carcinoma and two cutaneous melanoma cases.

Sequencing used immunoSEQ multiplex PCR; TCRdb keeps in-frame clones, though not all of them. The table records about 100,000 clones, under 90% of them present only once. With V trimmed by 7 bases and J by 5 bases, 10 bases remained unmatched. Germline assignment: CDR1 MDHEN and CDR2 SYDVKM. The CDR3 consists of 14 residues. The receptor's source is an adult with an advanced solid tumor such as melanoma, head and neck, liver or kidney cancer. The rearrangement joins TRBV28 to TRBJ1-1; 7 positions match TRBD1. The sequencing here drew on CD4+ or CD8+ T cells sorted from blood, taken in a trial of the OX40 agonist ivuxolimab. The CDR3, as DNA: TGTGCCAGCACAACGGTGACAGGGAGGACTGAAGCTTTCTTT. Its translation: CASTTVTGRTEAFF.